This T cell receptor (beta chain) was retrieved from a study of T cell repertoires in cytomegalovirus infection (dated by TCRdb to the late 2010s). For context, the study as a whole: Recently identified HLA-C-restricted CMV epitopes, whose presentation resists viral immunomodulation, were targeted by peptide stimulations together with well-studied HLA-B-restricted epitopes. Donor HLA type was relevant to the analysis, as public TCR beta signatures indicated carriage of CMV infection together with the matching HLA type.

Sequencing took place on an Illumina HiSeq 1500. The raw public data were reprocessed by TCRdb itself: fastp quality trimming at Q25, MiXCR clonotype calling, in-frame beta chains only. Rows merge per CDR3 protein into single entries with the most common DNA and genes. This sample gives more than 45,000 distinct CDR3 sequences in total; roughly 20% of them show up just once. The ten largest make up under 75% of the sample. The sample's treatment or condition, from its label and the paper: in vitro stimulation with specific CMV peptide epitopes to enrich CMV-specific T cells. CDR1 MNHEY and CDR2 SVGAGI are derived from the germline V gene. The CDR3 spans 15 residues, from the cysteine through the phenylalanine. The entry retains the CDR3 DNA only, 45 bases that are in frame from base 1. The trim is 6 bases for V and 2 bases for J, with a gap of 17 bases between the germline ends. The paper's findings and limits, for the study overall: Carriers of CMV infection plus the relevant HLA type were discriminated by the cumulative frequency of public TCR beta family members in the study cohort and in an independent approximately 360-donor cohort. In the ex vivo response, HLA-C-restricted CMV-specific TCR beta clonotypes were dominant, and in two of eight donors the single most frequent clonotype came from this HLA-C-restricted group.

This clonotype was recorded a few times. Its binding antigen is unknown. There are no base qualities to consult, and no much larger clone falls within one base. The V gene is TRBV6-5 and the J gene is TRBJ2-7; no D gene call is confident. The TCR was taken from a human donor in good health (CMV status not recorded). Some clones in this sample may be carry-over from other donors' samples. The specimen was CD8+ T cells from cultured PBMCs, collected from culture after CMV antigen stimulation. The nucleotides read TGTGCCAGCAGCCTCATAGAGGCTCCTACCTACGAGCAGTACTTC. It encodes CASSLIEAPTYEQYF.